This TCR beta chain appears in the sequencing data of a study of blood T cell repertoires in COVID-19. Across the whole study: Sites in the United States, Italy and Spain provided acute and convalescent COVID-19 samples. In each case, the material was cDNA or gDNA derived from T cells, B-cell-depleted T cells, or PBMCs.

This CDR3 has 16 residues. The ends lost 6 bases at V and 0 bases at J; junction bases unmatched: 10. From germline, CDR1 is LNHDA and CDR2 SQIVND (reference sequence). The authors' processing: Amplifying reference gene primers gave estimates of nucleated cell counts. Profiled with immunoSEQ multiplex PCR; TCRdb holds only in-frame clones, not every one. The V and J calls and clone size come from that table; D and trimming were worked out from the DNA. The sample includes about 50,000 clones, approximately 87% of them seen just once. The chain uses TRBV19 and TRBJ2-7, with 8 bases identical to TRBD1. The sequence was collected from a human donor in a cohort sampled during active COVID-19. The sequenced sample was peripheral blood. The CDR3 is CASSPFRDRSSYEQYF. The CDR3 DNA reads TGTGCCAGTAGCCCTTTCCGGGACAGGAGCTCCTACGAGCAGTACTTC.